These T cell receptor beta chains were read from a single sample in a study of blood T cell repertoires in COVID-19. Some clones are missing from TCRdb's copy, which holds only in-frame ones; the method was immunoSEQ multiplex PCR. Of some 140,000 clones in the sample, about 87% are singletons; the top ten hold under 3%. Sequenced: peripheral blood. Receptors originate from a man aged 50 or older with active COVID-19. Both conserved end residues are part of each CDR3. D genes are given only for firm matches. The size of a clone is reported for some rows only, either as once, few or many, or as a class for expanded clones.

V gene	clone size	D gene	J gene	CDR3 DNA	CDR3 protein
TRBV23-1	once	TRBD1	TRBJ1-3	TGCGCCAGCAGTCCCGGGACAGGGCCTGGAAACACCATATATTTT	CASSPGTGPGNTIYF
TRBV6-5	NA	NA	TRBJ2-5	TGTGCCAGCAGTACGGGTCCAGCGGGGACCCAGTACTTC	CASSTGPAGTQYF
TRBV2	NA	NA	TRBJ2-7	TGTGCCAGCAGCCGCCCACCGGAGGGCACCGAGCAGTACTTC	CASSRPPEGTEQYF
TRBV18	NA	TRBD1	TRBJ1-5	TGTGCCAGCACGGCGGGACAGAGTCAGCCCCAGCATTTT	CASTAGQSQPQHF
TRBV11-2	medium-sized	TRBD1	TRBJ2-2	TGTGCCAGCAGCTTAAATACAGGGGATACCGGGGAGCTGTTTTTT	CASSLNTGDTGELFF
TRBV18	NA	TRBD2	TRBJ2-7	TGTGCCAGCTCACGGGGACTAGCTGGGTACGAGCAGTACTTC	CASSRGLAGYEQYF
TRBV28	NA	TRBD1	TRBJ1-1	TGTGCCAGCAGTTTGCCTGACAGGGGAGCGGGTGAAGCTTTCTTT	CASSLPDRGAGEAFF
TRBV7-2	once	NA	TRBJ1-1	TGTGCCAGCAGCCTATACCAACGACAGACTGAAGCTTTCTTT	CASSLYQRQTEAFF
TRBV4-3	NA	NA	TRBJ1-1	TGCGCCAGCAGCTATGGGCGGGGGGGAAACACTGAAGCTTTCTTT	CASSYGRGGNTEAFF
TRBV30	NA	TRBD1	TRBJ1-1	TGTGCCTGGACCAGGAAGGGGGCCAAAATTATGAACACTGAAGCTTTCTTT	CAWTRKGAKIMNTEAFF
TRBV9	NA	NA	TRBJ2-3	TGTGCCAGCAGCGTAGGGGCGGGAGATACGCAGTATTTT	CASSVGAGDTQYF
TRBV6-2/TRBV6-3	NA	NA	TRBJ1-2	TGTGCCAGCAGCCCCGGACCGACAGGAGGCTACACCTTC	CASSPGPTGGYTF
TRBV6-6	many	NA	TRBJ1-2	TGTGCCAGCAGTCATTTATCCCTATCCAGGGGAAGTTATGGCTACACCTTC	CASSHLSLSRGSYGYTF
TRBV7-9	NA	NA	TRBJ1-2	TGTGCCAGCACCTCAAATTTCAATGGCTACACCTTC	CASTSNFNGYTF
TRBV3-1/TRBV3-2	NA	NA	TRBJ2-7	TGTGCCAGCAGCCAAGAGCCCGCTGACAGTCCCCCGAGGTCCTACGAGCAGTACTTC	CASSQEPADSPPRSYEQYF
TRBV2	NA	NA	TRBJ1-2	TGTGCCAGCAGCCAGGGGTTTGGCTACACCTTC	CASSQGFGYTF
TRBV5-1	NA	TRBD2	TRBJ2-1	TGCGCCAGCAGCTTGGGCGGGGGGGCGGTGGATGAGCAGTTCTTC	CASSLGGGAVDEQFF
TRBV30	few	NA	TRBJ2-7	TGTGCCTCCGGGATGGAGGACGAGCAGTACTTC	CASGMEDEQYF
TRBV5-3	NA	TRBD2	TRBJ2-1	TGTGCCAGAAGCTCCTGGGTTAGCGGGGGTCCCGGTAGTGAGCAGTTCTTC	CARSSWVSGGPGSEQFF
TRBV19	NA	NA	TRBJ1-5	TGTGCCAGTATGGGGGGTGTCTGGCAGCCCCAGCATTTT	CASMGGVWQPQHF
TRBV11-2	NA	TRBD1	TRBJ1-3	TGTGCCAGCAGCGTAAGGGGGGCGATGGGGACAGGTGGAAACACCATATATTTT	CASSVRGAMGTGGNTIYF
TRBV6-5	NA	TRBD1	TRBJ1-1	TGTGCCAGCAGTCAGAACAGGGGGCGGGATGAAGCTTTCTTT	CASSQNRGRDEAFF
TRBV6-5	NA	NA	TRBJ2-4	TGTGCCAGCAGTTATGACAGGGCGGGAGGCAAAAACATTCAGTACTTC	CASSYDRAGGKNIQYF
TRBV2	NA	TRBD1	TRBJ2-7	TGTGCCAGCAGGGCAGGGGGCCCGGACGAGCAGTACTTC	CASRAGGPDEQYF
TRBV6-2/TRBV6-3	NA	NA	TRBJ2-4	TGTGCCAGCAGTTACCTCCCAAGGGGAACGGGCAAAAACATTCAGTACTTC	CASSYLPRGTGKNIQYF
TRBV6-5	NA	TRBD1	TRBJ2-2	TGTGCCAGCAGTTACTCGATTTCACAGGGGGTCGGGGAGCTGTTTTTT	CASSYSISQGVGELFF
TRBV9	few	TRBD1	TRBJ1-2	TGTGCCAGCAGCGCCAGGGGGCTCTATGGCTACACCTTC	CASSARGLYGYTF
TRBV7-9	NA	NA	TRBJ1-2	TGTGCCAGCAGCTTACTCAGGGGCTATGGCTACACCTTC	CASSLLRGYGYTF
TRBV12-5	NA	NA	TRBJ1-5	TGTGCTAGTGGTTTGTCCATCGACGGGTATCAGCCCCAGCATTTT	CASGLSIDGYQPQHF
TRBV19	NA	NA	TRBJ1-2	TGTGCCAGTAGCGAGGACAAATGGTATGGCTACACCTTC	CASSEDKWYGYTF
TRBV27	NA	TRBD1	TRBJ1-6	TGTGCCAGCAGGCGAGGGACAGGGATTATTAATTCACCCCTCCACTTT	CASRRGTGIINSPLHF
TRBV5-1	NA	NA	TRBJ2-7	TGCGCCAGCAGCTTGTTGGGCAACGGCGAGCAGTACTTC	CASSLLGNGEQYF
TRBV4-1	NA	NA	TRBJ1-2	TGCGCCAGCAGCCATCCCCTCGGGAACTATGGCTACACCTTC	CASSHPLGNYGYTF
TRBV5-4	NA	NA	TRBJ2-1	TGTGCCAGCAGCTTGGGTGGGACACTAGACAATGAGCAGTTCTTC	CASSLGGTLDNEQFF
TRBV10-3	NA	NA	TRBJ2-2	TGTGCCATCAGTGAGTCCGCACTGTCGAACACCGGGGAGCTGTTTTTT	CAISESALSNTGELFF
TRBV3-1/TRBV3-2	NA	NA	TRBJ2-1	TGTGCCAGCAGCCAAGGGGGGGACAGAGAGTTCTTC	CASSQGGDREFF
TRBV10-3	few	NA	TRBJ1-5	TGTGCCATCAGTGGTAACAGGGATCAGCCCCAGCATTTT	CAISGNRDQPQHF
TRBV11-2	NA	TRBD2	TRBJ2-1	TGTGCCAGCAGCCTAGCGGGGGGGACTACATACAATGAGCAGTTCTTC	CASSLAGGTTYNEQFF
TRBV5-1	NA	NA	TRBJ1-2	TGCGCCAGCAGCTTTAATGGGCATCCTAACTATGGCTACACCTTC	CASSFNGHPNYGYTF
TRBV27	NA	TRBD2	TRBJ2-3	TGTGCCAGCAAACTAGCGGGGTGGCGAAATACGCAGTATTTT	CASKLAGWRNTQYF
TRBV9	once	TRBD1	TRBJ2-5	TGTGCCAGCAGCGCCGGGACAGGTGAAGGGGAGACCCAGTACTTC	CASSAGTGEGETQYF
TRBV19	NA	NA	TRBJ1-1	TGTGCCAGTAGTATGACTCCGAACACTGAAGCTTTCTTT	CASSMTPNTEAFF
TRBV5-4	NA	TRBD1	TRBJ2-5	TGTGCCAGCAGCCCACCTGGGACAGGGCAGACCCAGTACTTC	CASSPPGTGQTQYF
TRBV3-1/TRBV3-2	NA	NA	TRBJ1-2	TGTGCCAGCAGCCAAGACCGAGCGGGGCAGACTAACTATGGCTACACCTTC	CASSQDRAGQTNYGYTF
TRBV4-1	few	NA	TRBJ2-7	TGCGCCACCGGGCCGGGGGAGCGGAACGAGCAGTACTTC	CATGPGERNEQYF
TRBV11-2	NA	TRBD2	TRBJ2-1	TGTGCCAGCAGCGTAGAGCGGGGCTCCTACAATGAGCAGTTCTTC	CASSVERGSYNEQFF
TRBV9	NA	NA	TRBJ1-2	TGTGCCAGCAGCGTAAAGGAGGGTCCGGCCTATGGCTACACCTTC	CASSVKEGPAYGYTF
TRBV3-1/TRBV3-2	NA	TRBD1	TRBJ2-3	TGTGCCAGCGACAGACAGGGGTTCGCAGATACGCAGTATTTT	CASDRQGFADTQYF
TRBV19	NA	TRBD1	TRBJ1-1	TGTGCCAGTAGTATTGTGTTGGACAGGGGGAACACTGAAGCTTTCTTT	CASSIVLDRGNTEAFF
TRBV7-2	NA	NA	TRBJ2-3	TGTGCCAGCAGCCCACTGCGGGGCTCAGATACGCAGTATTTT	CASSPLRGSDTQYF